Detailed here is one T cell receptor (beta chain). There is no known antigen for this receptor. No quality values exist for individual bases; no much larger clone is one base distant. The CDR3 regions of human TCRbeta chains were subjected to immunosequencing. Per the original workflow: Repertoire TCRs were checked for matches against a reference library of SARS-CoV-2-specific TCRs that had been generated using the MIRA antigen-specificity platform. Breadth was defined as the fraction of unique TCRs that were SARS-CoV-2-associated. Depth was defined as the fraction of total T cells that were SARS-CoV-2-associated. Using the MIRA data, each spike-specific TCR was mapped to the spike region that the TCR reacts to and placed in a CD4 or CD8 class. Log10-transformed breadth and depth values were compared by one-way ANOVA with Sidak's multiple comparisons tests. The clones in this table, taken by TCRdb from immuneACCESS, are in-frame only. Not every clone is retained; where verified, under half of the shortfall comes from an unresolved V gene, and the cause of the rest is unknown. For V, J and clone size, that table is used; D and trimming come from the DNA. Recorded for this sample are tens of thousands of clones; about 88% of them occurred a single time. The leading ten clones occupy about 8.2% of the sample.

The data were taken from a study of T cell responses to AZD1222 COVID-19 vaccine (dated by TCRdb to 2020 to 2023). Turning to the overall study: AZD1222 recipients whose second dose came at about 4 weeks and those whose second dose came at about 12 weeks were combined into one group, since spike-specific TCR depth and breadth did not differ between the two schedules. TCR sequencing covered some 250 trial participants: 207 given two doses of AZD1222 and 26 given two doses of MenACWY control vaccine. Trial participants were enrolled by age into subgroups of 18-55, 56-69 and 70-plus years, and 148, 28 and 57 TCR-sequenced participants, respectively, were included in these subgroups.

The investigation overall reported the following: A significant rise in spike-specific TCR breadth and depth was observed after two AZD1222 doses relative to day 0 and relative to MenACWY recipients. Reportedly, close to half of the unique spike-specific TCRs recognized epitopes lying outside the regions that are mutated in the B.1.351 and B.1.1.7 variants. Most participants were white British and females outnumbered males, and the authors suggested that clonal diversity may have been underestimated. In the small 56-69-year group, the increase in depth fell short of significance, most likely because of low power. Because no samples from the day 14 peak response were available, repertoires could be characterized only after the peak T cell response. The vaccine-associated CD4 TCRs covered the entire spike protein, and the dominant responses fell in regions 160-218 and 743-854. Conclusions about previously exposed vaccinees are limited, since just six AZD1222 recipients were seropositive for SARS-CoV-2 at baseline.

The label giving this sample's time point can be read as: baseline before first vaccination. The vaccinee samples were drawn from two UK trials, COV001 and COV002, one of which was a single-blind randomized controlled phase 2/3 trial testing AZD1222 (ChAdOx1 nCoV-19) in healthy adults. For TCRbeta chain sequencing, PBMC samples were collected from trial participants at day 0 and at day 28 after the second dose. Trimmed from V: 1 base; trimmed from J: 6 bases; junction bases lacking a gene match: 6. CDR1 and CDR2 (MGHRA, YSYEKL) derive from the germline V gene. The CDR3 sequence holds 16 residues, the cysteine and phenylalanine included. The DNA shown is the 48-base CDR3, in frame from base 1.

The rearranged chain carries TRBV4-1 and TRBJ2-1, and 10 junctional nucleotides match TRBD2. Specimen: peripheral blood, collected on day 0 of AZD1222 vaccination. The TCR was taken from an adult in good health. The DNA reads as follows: TGCGCCAGCAGCCAAGCCGGGACTAGCGTTGGCAATGAGCAGTTCTTC. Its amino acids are CASSQAGTSVGNEQFF.